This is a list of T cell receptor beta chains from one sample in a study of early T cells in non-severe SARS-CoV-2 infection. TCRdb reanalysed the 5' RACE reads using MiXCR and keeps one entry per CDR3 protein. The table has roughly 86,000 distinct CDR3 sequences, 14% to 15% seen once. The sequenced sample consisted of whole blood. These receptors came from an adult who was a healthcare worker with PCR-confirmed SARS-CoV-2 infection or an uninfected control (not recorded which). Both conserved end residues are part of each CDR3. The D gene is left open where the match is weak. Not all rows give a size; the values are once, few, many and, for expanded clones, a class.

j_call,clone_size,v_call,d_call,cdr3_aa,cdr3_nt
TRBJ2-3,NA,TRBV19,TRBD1,CASSTWTGSTDTQYF,TGTGCCAGTAGTACCTGGACAGGGAGCACAGATACGCAGTATTTT
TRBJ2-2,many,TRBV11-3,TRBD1,CASSPPDRENTGELFF,TGTGCCAGCAGCCCACCGGACAGGGAAAACACCGGGGAGCTGTTTTTT
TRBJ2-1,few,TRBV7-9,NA,CASSLITTKYNEQFF,TGTGCCAGCAGCTTAATTACTACGAAATACAATGAGCAGTTCTTC
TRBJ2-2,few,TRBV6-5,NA,CASSYQADTGELFF,TGTGCCAGCAGTTACCAGGCGGATACCGGGGAGCTGTTTTTT
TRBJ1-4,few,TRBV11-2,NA,CASSSGHPATNEKLFF,TGTGCCAGCAGCTCAGGACACCCTGCAACTAATGAAAAACTGTTTTTT
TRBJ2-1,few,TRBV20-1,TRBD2,CSARVRSGGAVTYNEQFF,TGCAGTGCTAGAGTCAGAAGCGGGGGGGCGGTTACCTACAATGAGCAGTTCTTC
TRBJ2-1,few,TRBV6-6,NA,CASSSAVRTPQFF,TGTGCCAGCAGCTCGGCGGTACGGACCCCCCAGTTCTTC
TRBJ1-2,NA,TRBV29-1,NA,CSVGTGNGYTF,TGCAGCGTAGGAACAGGGAATGGCTACACCTTC
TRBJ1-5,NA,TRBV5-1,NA,CASSYGQVGQPQHF,TGCGCCAGCAGCTACGGACAAGTTGGTCAGCCCCAGCATTTT
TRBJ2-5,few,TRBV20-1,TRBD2,CSASAAGGPGETQYF,TGCAGTGCTAGCGCCGCGGGGGGGCCGGGTGAGACCCAGTACTTC
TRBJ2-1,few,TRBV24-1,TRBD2,CATSDRRFGGGNNEQFF,TGTGCCACCAGTGACCGTCGTTTCGGCGGGGGAAACAATGAGCAGTTCTTC
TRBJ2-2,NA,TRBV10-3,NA,CAISDPGQNTGELFF,TGTGCCATCAGTGATCCCGGACAGAACACCGGGGAGCTGTTTTTT
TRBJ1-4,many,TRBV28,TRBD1,CASSPWAGGVVNEKLFF,TGTGCCAGCAGTCCTTGGGCAGGGGGAGTTGTTAATGAAAAACTGTTTTTT
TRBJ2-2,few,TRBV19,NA,CASSIDRSNTGELFF,TGTGCCAGTAGTATAGATCGCAGCAACACCGGGGAGCTGTTTTTT
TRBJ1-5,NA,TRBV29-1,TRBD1,CSVKGASNQPQHF,TGCAGCGTTAAGGGGGCGAGTAATCAGCCCCAGCATTTT
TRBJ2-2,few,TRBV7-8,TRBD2,CASRHLAGGNTGELFF,TGTGCCAGCAGACATTTAGCGGGGGGGAACACCGGGGAGCTGTTTTTT
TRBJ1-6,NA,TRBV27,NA,CASSFTATGSRRSPLHF,TGTGCCAGCAGTTTTACGGCAACAGGGAGTAGACGTTCACCCCTCCACTTT
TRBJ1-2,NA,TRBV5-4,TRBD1,CASSLVTGGEYGYTF,TGTGCCAGCAGCTTGGTCACAGGGGGCGAATATGGCTACACCTTC
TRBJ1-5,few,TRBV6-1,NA,CASSGVIKTQGNQPQHF,TGTGCCAGCAGTGGAGTAATTAAGACACAGGGTAATCAGCCCCAGCATTTT
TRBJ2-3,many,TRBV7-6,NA,CASSLSGSRTDTQYF,TGTGCCAGCAGCTTAAGTGGGAGTCGAACAGATACGCAGTATTTT
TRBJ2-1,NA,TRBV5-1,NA,CASSLTPSGIYNEQFF,TGCGCCAGCAGCTTGACTCCCTCCGGGATCTACAATGAGCAGTTCTTC
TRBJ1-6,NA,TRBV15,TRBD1,CATSARQGDNSPLHF,TGTGCCACCAGCGCCCGACAGGGGGACAATTCACCCCTCCACTTT
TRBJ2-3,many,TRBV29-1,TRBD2,CSVESLAGGPDTQYF,TGCAGCGTTGAAAGCCTAGCGGGGGGGCCAGATACGCAGTATTTT
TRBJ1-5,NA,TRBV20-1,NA,CSASQAGFSNQPQHF,TGCAGTGCTAGCCAGGCTGGGTTTAGCAATCAGCCCCAGCATTTT
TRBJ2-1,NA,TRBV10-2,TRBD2,CAGSLAGLFDEQFF,TGCGCCGGATCTCTAGCGGGGCTATTCGATGAGCAGTTCTTC
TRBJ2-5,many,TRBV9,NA,CASSAPRLNQGDTETQYF,TGTGCCAGCAGCGCCCCCCGTTTAAACCAAGGGGATACGGAGACCCAGTACTTC